This T cell receptor (beta chain) was identified in a study of shared clonotypes between healthy human individuals. CDR1 is PRHDT and CDR2 is FYEKMQ in the germline V gene (reference sequence). V was clipped by 2 bases and J by 5 bases; unmatched bases: 8. This CDR3 has 15 amino acids. Naive CD8 cells comprised CD45RO-negative, CCR7-positively selected cells, excluding terminally differentiated effector memory CD45RA+ cells. The protocol was immunoSEQ multiplex PCR, while the TCRdb copy is restricted to in-frame clones and leaves out a portion. The sample consists of about 1.9 million clones, roughly 93% of them appearing once.

This receptor was obtained from a man in his late teens or twenties in good health. Some clones in this sample may be carry-over from other donors' samples. The sample was naive CD8+ T cells from PBMCs. V and J are TRBV13 and TRBJ2-5; 7 nucleotides align to TRBD2. The CDR3 DNA follows: TGTGCCAGCAGCTTAAGGCGGGAGAGGGGTGAGACCCAGTACTTC. Its protein is CASSLRRERGETQYF.